This T cell receptor (beta chain) is from a study of vaccination and CD4 T cells after COVID-19. Study observations and caveats: The median count of SARS-CoV-2-reactive clonotypes rose from roughly 21 to 40, not significantly.

The CDR3 extends over 14 amino acids. V was pared by 0 bases and J by 4 bases, with 10 bases between. Germline V gene data show CDR1 as DFQATT and CDR2 as SNEGSKA (reference sequence). The treatment: approximately 9-day PBMC culture with coronavirus spike peptide pools or control peptides (ViraFEST assay). Peptide pool stimulation in ViraFEST expanded antigen-specific T cells, whose TCRs were then sequenced. In this sample, this clonotype turned up a few times. What it binds is not known. Cultured CD4+ T-cell DNA underwent Oncomine TCR Beta short-read sequencing. One entry per CDR3 protein results from TCRdb running MiXCR on the PCR reads. Altogether about 9,100 distinct CDR3 sequences are present, 60% to 80% being singletons, with the ten largest covering 38%.

Material for sequencing was CD4+ T cells from blood, cultured in vitro. This chain uses TRBV20-1 with TRBJ1-5; D ambiguous. The TCR was taken from a human donor who had recovered from COVID-19. CDR3 region: CSARDRTGNQPQHF. Here the CDR3 DNA reads TGCAGTGCTAGAGATCGGACGGGGAATCAGCCCCAGCATTTT.